The TCR beta chain under discussion was sequenced for a study of T-cell reconstitution after alpha-beta-depleted transplantation in children. This sample's TCRbeta library carried unique molecular identifier barcodes. TCRdb analysed the PCR reads with MiXCR anew, one entry per CDR3 protein. The data show 200,000 to 300,000 distinct CDR3 sequences, about 25% seen once. A word on this clonotype: Its antigen is unidentified.

Germline values: CDR1 DFQATT, CDR2 SNEGSKA (reference sequence). There are 12 residues in the CDR3. The V gene lost 0 bases and the J gene lost 6 bases, with 9 bases spanning the gap. Study-level points and caveats: Surviving thymic progenitors and recipient T cells were the source of high TCRbeta diversity at day 60 in some patients. Newly produced T cells mostly accounted for T-cell counts and diversity one year post-transplant. The study reportedly traced alpha-beta T cells about two months after transplant to several hundred expanded graft clones.

Source: PBMCs, taken before TCRalphabeta/CD19-depleted stem cell transplant. The chain employs TRBV20-1 and TRBJ2-7, with D unclear. This receptor was identified in a girl aged 2 to 10 with Fanconi anemia, due to receive a stem cell transplant. The CDR3 is CSARDQLPEQYF. The CDR3, as DNA: TGCAGTGCTAGAGACCAGCTCCCCGAGCAGTACTTC.